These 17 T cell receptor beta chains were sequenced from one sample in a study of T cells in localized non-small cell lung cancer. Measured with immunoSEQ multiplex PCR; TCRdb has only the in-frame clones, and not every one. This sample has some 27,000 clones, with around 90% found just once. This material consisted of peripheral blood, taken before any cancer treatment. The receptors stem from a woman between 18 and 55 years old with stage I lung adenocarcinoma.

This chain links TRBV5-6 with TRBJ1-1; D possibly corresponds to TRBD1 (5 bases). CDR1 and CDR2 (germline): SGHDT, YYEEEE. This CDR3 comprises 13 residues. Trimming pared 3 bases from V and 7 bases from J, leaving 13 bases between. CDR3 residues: CASSSGPGNEAFF. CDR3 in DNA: TGTGCCAGCAGCTCCGGACCAGGGAATGAAGCTTTCTTT.

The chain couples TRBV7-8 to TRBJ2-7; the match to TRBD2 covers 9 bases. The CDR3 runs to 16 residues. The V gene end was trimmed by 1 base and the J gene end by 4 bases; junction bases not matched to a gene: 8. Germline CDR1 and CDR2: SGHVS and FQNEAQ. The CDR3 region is CASSLEASGRRYEQYF. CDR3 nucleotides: TGTGCCAGCAGCTTAGAAGCGAGCGGGAGGAGGTACGAGCAGTACTTC.

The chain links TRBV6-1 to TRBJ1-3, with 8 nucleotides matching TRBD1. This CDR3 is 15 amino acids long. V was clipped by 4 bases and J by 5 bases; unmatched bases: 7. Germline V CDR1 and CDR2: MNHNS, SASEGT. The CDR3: CASSAWDRIRNTIYF. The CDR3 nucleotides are TGTGCCAGCAGTGCCTGGGACAGGATTAGAAACACCATATATTTT.

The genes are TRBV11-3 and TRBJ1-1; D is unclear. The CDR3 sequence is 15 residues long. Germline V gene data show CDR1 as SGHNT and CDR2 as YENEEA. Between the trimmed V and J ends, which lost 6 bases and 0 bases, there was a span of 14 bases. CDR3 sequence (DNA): TGTGCCAGCAGGCCAGCAGGAACAATGAACACTGAAGCTTTCTTT. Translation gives CASRPAGTMNTEAFF.

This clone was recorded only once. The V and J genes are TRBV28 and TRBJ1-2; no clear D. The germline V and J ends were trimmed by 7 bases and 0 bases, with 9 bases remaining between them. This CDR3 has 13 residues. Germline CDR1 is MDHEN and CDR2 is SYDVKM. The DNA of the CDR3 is TGTGCCAGCACTCAAAGCGCTAACTATGGCTACACCTTC. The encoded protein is CASTQSANYGYTF.

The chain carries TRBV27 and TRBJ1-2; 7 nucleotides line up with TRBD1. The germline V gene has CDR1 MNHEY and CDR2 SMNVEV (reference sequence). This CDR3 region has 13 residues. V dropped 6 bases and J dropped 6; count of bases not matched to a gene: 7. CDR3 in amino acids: CASRGQGVHGYTF. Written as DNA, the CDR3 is TGTGCCAGCAGGGGGCAGGGGGTGCATGGCTACACCTTC.

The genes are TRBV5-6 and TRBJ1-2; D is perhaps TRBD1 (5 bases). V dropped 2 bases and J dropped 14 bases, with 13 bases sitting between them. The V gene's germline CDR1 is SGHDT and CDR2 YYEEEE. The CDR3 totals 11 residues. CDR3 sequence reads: CASSFGAGPTF. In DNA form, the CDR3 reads TGTGCCAGCAGCTTCGGTGCAGGGCCTACCTTC. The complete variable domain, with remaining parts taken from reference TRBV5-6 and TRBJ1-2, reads DAGVTQSPTHLIKTRGQQVTLRCSPKSGHDTVSWYQQALGQGPQFIFQYYEEEERQRGNFPDRFSGHQFPNYSSELNVNALLLGDSALYLCASSFGAGPTFGSGTRLTVV.

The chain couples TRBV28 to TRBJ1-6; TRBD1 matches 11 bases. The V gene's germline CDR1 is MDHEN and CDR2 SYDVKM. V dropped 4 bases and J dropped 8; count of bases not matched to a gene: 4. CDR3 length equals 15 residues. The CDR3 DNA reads TGTGCCAGCAGTTCGGGACAGGGGGGACATTCACCCCTCCACTTT. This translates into CASSSGQGGHSPLHF.

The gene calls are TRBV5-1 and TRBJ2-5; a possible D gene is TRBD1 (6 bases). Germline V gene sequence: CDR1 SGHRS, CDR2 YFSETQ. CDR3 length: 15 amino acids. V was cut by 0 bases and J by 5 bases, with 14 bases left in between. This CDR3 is CASSLATGSEETQYF. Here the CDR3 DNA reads TGCGCCAGCAGCTTGGCTACAGGGTCGGAGGAGACCCAGTACTTC.

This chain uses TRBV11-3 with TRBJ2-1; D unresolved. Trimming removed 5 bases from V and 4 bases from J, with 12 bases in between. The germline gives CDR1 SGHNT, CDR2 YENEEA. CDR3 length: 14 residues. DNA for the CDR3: TGTGCCAGCAGCCCATATGAAGGTTACAATGAGCAGTTCTTC. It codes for CASSPYEGYNEQFF.

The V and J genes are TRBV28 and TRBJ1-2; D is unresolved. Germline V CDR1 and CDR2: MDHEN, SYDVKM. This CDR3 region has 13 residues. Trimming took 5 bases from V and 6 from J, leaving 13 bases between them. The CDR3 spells CASSVQMDDGYTF. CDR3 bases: TGTGCCAGCAGTGTACAGATGGACGATGGCTACACCTTC.

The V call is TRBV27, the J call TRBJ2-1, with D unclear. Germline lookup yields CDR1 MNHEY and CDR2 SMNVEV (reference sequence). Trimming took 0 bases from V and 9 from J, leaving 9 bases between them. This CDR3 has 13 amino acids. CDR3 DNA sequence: TGTGCCAGCAGTTTATCGATAGGGCGTGAGCAGTTCTTC. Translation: CASSLSIGREQFF.

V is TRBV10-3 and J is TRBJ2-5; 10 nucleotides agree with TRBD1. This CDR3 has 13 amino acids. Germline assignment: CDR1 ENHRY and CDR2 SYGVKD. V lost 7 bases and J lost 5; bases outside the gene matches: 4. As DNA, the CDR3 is TGTGCCATCAACCTGGGACAGGGGGAGACCCAGTACTTC. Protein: CAINLGQGETQYF.

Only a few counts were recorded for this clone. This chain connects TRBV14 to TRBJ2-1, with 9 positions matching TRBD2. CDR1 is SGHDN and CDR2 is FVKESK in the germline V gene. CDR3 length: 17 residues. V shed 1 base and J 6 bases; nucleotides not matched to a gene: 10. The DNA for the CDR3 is TGTGCCAGCAGCCAAGTGGGGGCCGGACTAGCGAGCAATGAGCAGTTCTTC. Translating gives CASSQVGAGLASNEQFF.

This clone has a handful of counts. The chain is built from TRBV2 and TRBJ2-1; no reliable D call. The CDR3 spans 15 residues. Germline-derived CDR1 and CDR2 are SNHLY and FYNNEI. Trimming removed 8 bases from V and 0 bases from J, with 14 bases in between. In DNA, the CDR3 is TGTGCCAGCCGACCAGACGGTAGCTCCTACAATGAGCAGTTCTTC. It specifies CASRPDGSSYNEQFF.

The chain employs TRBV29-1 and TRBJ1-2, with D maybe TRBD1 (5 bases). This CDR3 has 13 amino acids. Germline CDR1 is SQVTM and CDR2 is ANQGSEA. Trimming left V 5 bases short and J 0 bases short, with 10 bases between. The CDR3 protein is CSVPRGANYGYTF. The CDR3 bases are TGCAGCGTTCCTCGGGGGGCTAACTATGGCTACACCTTC.

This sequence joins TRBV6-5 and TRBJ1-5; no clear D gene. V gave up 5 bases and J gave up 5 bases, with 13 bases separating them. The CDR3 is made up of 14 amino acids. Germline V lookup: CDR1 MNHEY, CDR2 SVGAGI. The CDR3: CASSTAAKDQPQHF. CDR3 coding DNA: TGTGCCAGCAGTACGGCAGCGAAGGATCAGCCCCAGCATTTT.